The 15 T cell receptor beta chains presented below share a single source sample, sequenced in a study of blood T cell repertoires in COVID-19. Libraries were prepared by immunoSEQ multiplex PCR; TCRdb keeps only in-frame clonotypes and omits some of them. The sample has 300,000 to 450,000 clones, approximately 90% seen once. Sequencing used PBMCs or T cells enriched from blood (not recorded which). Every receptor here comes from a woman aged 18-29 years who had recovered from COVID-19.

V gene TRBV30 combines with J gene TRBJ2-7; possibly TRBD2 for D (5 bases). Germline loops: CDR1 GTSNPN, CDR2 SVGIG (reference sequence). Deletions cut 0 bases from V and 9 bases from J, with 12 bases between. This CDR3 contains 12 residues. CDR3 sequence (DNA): TGTGCCTGGAGTGTAGATTTCGGAGGGCAGTACTTC. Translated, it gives CAWSVDFGGQYF.

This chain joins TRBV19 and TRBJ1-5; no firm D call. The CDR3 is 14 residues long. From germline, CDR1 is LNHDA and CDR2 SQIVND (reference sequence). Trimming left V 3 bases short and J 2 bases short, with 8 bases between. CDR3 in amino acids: CASSIKGGNQPQHF. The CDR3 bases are TGTGCCAGTAGTATTAAGGGAGGCAATCAGCCCCAGCATTTT.

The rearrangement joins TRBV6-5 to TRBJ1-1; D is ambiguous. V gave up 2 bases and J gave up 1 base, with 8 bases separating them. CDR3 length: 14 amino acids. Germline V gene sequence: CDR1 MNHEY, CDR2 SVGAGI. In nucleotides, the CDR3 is TGTGCCAGCAGTTACGGCAGTACGAACACTGAAGCTTTCTTT. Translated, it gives CASSYGSTNTEAFF.

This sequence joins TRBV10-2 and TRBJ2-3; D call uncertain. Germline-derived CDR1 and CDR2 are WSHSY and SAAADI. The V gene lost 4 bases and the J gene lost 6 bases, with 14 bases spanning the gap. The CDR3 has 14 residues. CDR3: CASSVSRLGDTQYF. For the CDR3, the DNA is TGCGCCAGCAGTGTTTCGAGGCTTGGGGATACGCAGTATTTT.

CDR3 coding DNA: TGTGCCAGCAGCTTAGCGGGAAACCTACACACTGAAGCTTTCTTT. It translates to CASSLAGNLHTEAFF. The chain carries TRBV11-2 and TRBJ1-1; unclear D gene. V lost 1 base to trimming and J lost 3 bases, with 12 bases between them. From germline, CDR1 is SGHAT and CDR2 FQNNGV. The CDR3 contains 15 residues.

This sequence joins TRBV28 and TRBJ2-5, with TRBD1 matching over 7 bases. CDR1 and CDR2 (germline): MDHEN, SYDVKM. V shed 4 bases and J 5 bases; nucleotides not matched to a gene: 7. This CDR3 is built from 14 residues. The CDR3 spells CASSSQGRGETQYF. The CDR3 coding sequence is TGTGCCAGCAGTTCACAGGGGCGCGGGGAGACCCAGTACTTC. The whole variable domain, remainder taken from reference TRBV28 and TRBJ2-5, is DVKVTQSSRYLVKRTGEKVFLECVQDMDHENMFWYRQDPGLGLRLIYFSYDVKMKEKGDIPEGYSVSREKKERFSLILESASTNQTSMYLCASSSQGRGETQYFGPGTRLLVL.

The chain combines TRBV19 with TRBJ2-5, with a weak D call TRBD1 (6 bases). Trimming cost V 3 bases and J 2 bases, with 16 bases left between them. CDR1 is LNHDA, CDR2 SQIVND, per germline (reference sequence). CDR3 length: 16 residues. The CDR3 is CASSIYAGEGQETQYF. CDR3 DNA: TGTGCCAGTAGTATTTACGCAGGGGAAGGACAAGAGACCCAGTACTTC.

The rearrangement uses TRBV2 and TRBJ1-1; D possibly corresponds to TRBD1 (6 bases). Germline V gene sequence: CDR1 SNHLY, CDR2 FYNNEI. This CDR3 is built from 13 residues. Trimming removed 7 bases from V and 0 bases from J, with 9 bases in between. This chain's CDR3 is CASIWTVNTEAFF. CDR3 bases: TGTGCCAGCATTTGGACAGTGAACACTGAAGCTTTCTTT.

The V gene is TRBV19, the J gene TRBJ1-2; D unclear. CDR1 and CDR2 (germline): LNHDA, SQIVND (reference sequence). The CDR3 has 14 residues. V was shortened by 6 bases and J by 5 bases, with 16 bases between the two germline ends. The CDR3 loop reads CASSPRAFGYGYTF. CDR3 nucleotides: TGTGCCAGTAGCCCGCGGGCCTTTGGGTATGGCTACACCTTC.

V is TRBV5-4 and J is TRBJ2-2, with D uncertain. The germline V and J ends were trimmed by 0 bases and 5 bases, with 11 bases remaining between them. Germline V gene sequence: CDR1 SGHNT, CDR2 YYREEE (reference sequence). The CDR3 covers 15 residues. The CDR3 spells CASSLASSKTGELFF. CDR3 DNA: TGTGCCAGCAGCTTGGCCTCGTCTAAGACCGGGGAGCTGTTTTTT.

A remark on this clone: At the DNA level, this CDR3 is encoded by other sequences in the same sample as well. The CDR3, as DNA: TGCGCCAGCAGCCAAGATAGGGGCTATGGCTACACCTTC. It specifies CASSQDRGYGYTF. V is TRBV4-3 and J is TRBJ1-2, with a tentative D call TRBD1 (5 bases). The CDR3 extends over 13 amino acids. Per the germline V gene, CDR1 is LGHNA and CDR2 is YSLEER. V lost 0 bases and J lost 4, with 6 bases in between.

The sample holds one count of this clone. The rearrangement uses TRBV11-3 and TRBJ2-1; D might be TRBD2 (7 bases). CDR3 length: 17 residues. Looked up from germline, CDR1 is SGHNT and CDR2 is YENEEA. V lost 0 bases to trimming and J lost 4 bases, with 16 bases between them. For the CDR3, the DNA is TGTGCCAGCAGCTTAGACCCCATTGGGGGGGCTTACAATGAGCAGTTCTTC. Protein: CASSLDPIGGAYNEQFF. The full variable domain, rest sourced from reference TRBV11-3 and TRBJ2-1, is EAGVVQSPRYKIIEKKQPVAFWCNPISGHNTLYWYLQNLGQGPELLIRYENEEAVDDSQLPKDRFSAERLKGVDSTLKIQPAELGDSAVYLCASSLDPIGGAYNEQFFGPGTRLTVL.

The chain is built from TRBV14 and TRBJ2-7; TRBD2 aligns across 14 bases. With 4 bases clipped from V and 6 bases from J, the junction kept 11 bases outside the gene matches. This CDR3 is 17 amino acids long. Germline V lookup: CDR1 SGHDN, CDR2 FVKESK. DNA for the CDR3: TGTGCCAGCAGCCTCCAGCTGACTAGCGGGGGGGCATCCGAGCAGTACTTC. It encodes CASSLQLTSGGASEQYF.

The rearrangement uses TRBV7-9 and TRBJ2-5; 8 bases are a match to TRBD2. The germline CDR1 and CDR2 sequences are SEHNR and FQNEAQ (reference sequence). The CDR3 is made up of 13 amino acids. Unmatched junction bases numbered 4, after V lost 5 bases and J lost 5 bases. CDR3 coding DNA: TGTGCCAGCAGCCGGGGGGGCTTGGAGACCCAGTACTTC. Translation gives CASSRGGLETQYF.

The CDR3 DNA reads TGTGCCAGCAGCTTAGACCCCCGAGGGTTCTCTGGGGCCAACGTCCTGACTTTC. Its translation is CASSLDPRGFSGANVLTF. The V gene is TRBV7-6, the J gene TRBJ2-6; D may be TRBD2 (5 bases). The germline CDR1 and CDR2 sequences are SGHVS and FNYEAQ. This CDR3 spans 18 amino acids. Trimming took 1 base from V and 0 from J, leaving 13 bases between them.